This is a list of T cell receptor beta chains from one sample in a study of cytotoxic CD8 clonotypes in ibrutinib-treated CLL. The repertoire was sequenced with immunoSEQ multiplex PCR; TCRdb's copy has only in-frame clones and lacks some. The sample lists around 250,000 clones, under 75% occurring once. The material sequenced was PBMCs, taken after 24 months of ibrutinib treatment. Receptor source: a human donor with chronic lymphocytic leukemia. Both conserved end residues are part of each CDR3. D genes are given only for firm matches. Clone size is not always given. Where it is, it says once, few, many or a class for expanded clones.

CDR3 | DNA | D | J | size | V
CASNGAPNEQFF | TGTGCCAGCAATGGGGCCCCCAATGAGCAGTTCTTC | NA | TRBJ2-1 | NA | TRBV28
CSASHGYTF | TGCAGTGCTTCCCATGGCTACACCTTC | NA | TRBJ1-2 | NA | TRBV20-1
CSAWYQETQYF | TGCAGTGCGTGGTACCAAGAGACCCAGTACTTC | NA | TRBJ2-5 | few | TRBV20-1
CASSPTPGVSRYTQYF | TGTGCCAGTAGTCCGACACCGGGGGTGAGCAGGTATACGCAGTATTTT | NA | TRBJ2-3 | NA | TRBV19
CASSLGSGPRNEQFF | TGTGCCAGCAGCTTAGGTAGCGGGCCACGCAATGAGCAGTTCTTC | TRBD2 | TRBJ2-1 | once | TRBV11-3
CASSVFTSGQWDEQFF | TGTGCCAGCAGCGTATTTACTAGCGGGCAATGGGATGAGCAGTTCTTC | TRBD2 | TRBJ2-1 | NA | TRBV9
CASGGRQGSTDTQYF | TGTGCCAGCGGCGGAAGACAGGGTTCGACAGATACGCAGTATTTT | TRBD1 | TRBJ2-3 | NA | TRBV9
CASSLQGVSYEQYF | TGTGCCAGCAGTTTACAGGGGGTCTCCTACGAGCAGTACTTC | TRBD1 | TRBJ2-7 | NA | TRBV5-4
CASSQDRLAGGLVYEQFF | TGCGCCAGCAGCCAAGATCGGCTAGCGGGAGGCCTAGTGTATGAGCAGTTCTTC | TRBD2 | TRBJ2-1 | NA | TRBV4-3
CAISDRGDQPQHF | TGTGCCATCAGTGACAGGGGGGATCAGCCCCAGCATTTT | TRBD1 | TRBJ1-5 | once | TRBV10-3
CASSRDKANYGYTF | TGTGCCAGCAGCCGCGACAAAGCTAACTATGGCTACACCTTC | NA | TRBJ1-2 | NA | TRBV6-5
CASSVGLAPQGETQYF | TGTGCCAGCAGCGTAGGACTAGCACCCCAGGGAGAGACCCAGTACTTC | TRBD2 | TRBJ2-5 | NA | TRBV9
CASSPQQGAYEQYF | TGTGCCAGCAGTCCCCAACAGGGGGCCTACGAGCAGTACTTC | TRBD1 | TRBJ2-7 | once | TRBV28
CASSGGGANYGYTF | TGTGCCAGCAGCGGAGGGGGAGCTAACTATGGCTACACCTTC | NA | TRBJ1-2 | few | TRBV9
CASSLHPRSNYGYTF | TGTGCCAGCAGTTTGCACCCCAGATCTAACTATGGCTACACCTTC | NA | TRBJ1-2 | NA | TRBV28
CASSHVSYNEQFF | TGTGCCAGCAGCCACGTCTCCTACAATGAGCAGTTCTTC | NA | TRBJ2-1 | NA | TRBV7-9
CASSVRDRVTGELFF | TGTGCCAGCAGCGTCCGGGACAGGGTTACCGGGGAGCTGTTTTTT | TRBD1 | TRBJ2-2 | once | TRBV9
CSVGTGKVDEQFF | TGCAGCGTCGGGACAGGGAAGGTGGATGAGCAGTTCTTC | TRBD1 | TRBJ2-1 | NA | TRBV29-1
CASMGGRTLNF | TGTGCCAGCATGGGGGGAAGGACGCTCAACTTC | NA | TRBJ1-2 | many | TRBV7-2
CASSSQGSKQETQYF | TGTGCCAGCAGCTCACAGGGGTCGAAACAAGAGACCCAGTACTTC | TRBD1 | TRBJ2-5 | few | TRBV7-2